The next 14 T cell receptor beta chains were all read from a single sample in a study of beta chain features in type 1 diabetes. Sequencing targeted expressed TCRB transcripts, as all isolated RNA had been reverse transcribed. The method was immunoSEQ multiplex PCR; TCRdb's version includes in-frame clones alone and lacks a portion of them. The data show over 350,000 clones, over 12% seen once. Sequenced material: naive CD4+ T cells from blood. All receptors derive from a woman between 18 and 29 years old in good health.

This clone turned up a few times. The chain recombines TRBV7-2 with TRBJ2-3; D is unresolved. The germline CDR1 and CDR2 sequences are SGHTA and FQGNSA. The CDR3 covers 15 residues. V shed 1 base and J shed 0 bases, with 8 bases lying between them. CDR3 region: CASSLDPTSTDTQYF. In nucleotides, the CDR3 is TGTGCCAGCAGCTTAGATCCCACTAGCACAGATACGCAGTATTTT.

This clone has a handful of counts. The J gene is TRBJ2-5, the V gene TRBV13, with a possible D match to TRBD2 (6 bases). Germline CDR1 is PRHDT and CDR2 is FYEKMQ (reference sequence). The ends were cut back, 3 bases at V and 5 bases at J, with 16 bases in the middle. The CDR3 extends over 15 amino acids. The CDR3 nucleotides are TGTGCCAGCAGCTTGTCGACGGTGGGGAGGGAGACCCAGTACTTC. As protein: CASSLSTVGRETQYF.

This clone was seen only a few times. The chain couples TRBV11-1 to TRBJ2-7; the match to TRBD1 covers 7 bases. Losses at the gene ends were 5 bases for V and 3 bases for J; bases not matched to a gene: 7. The CDR3 contains 14 residues. The germline V gene has CDR1 SGHAT and CDR2 FQDESV (reference sequence). Here the CDR3 DNA reads TGTGCCAGCAGCCGACAGGGTGGTGGCTACGAGCAGTACTTC. Translation gives CASSRQGGGYEQYF.

The sample holds a few counts of this clone. The V and J genes are TRBV19 and TRBJ2-1, with TRBD2 identical over 7 bases. The ends lost 2 bases at V and 13 bases at J; junction bases unmatched: 8. The CDR3 length is 13 residues. The germline V gene encodes CDR1 LNHDA and CDR2 SQIVND (reference sequence). CDR3 bases: TGTGCCAGTAGTATAAGGTGGGCGGGGGACCAGTTCTTC. Protein product: CASSIRWAGDQFF.

This clone was picked up a small number of times. The J gene is TRBJ2-7, the V gene TRBV5-4; 8 positions agree with TRBD1. Trimming took 4 bases from V and 5 from J; bases not matched to a gene: 11. The CDR3 is made up of 15 amino acids. Germline V gene sequence: CDR1 SGHNT, CDR2 YYREEE (reference sequence). CDR3 in DNA: TGTGCCAGCAGCCCAGGACAGGGAAGAATCCACGAGCAGTACTTC. Translating gives CASSPGQGRIHEQYF.

There are a few counts of this clone. The chain employs TRBV6-5 and TRBJ2-4; tentatively, D is TRBD1 (6 bases). The CDR3 has 11 residues. Germline V gene sequence: CDR1 MNHEY, CDR2 SVGAGI. Trimming removed 5 bases from V and 11 bases from J, with 10 bases in between. CDR3 sequence (DNA): TGTGCCAGCAGTCTCAGGGGTTTTCAGTACTTC. This gives the protein CASSLRGFQYF.

This clone was detected a few times. This rearrangement joins TRBV29-1 to TRBJ2-7, with a tentative D call TRBD1 (5 bases). CDR3 length: 12 amino acids. The V gene's germline CDR1 is SQVTM and CDR2 ANQGSEA. V lost 2 bases, J lost 5 bases, and 10 bases lay in between. This CDR3 reads CSVEIQGDEQYF. The CDR3 coding sequence is TGCAGCGTTGAAATCCAGGGCGACGAGCAGTACTTC.

This clone was counted between two and nine times. The chain joins TRBV30 to TRBJ2-3; 7 nucleotides line up with TRBD2. The germline V gene encodes CDR1 GTSNPN and CDR2 SVGIG (reference sequence). There are 15 residues in the CDR3. V dropped 3 bases and J dropped 2; count of bases not matched to a gene: 8. Here the CDR3 DNA reads TGTGCCTGGAGGGCGGCTAGCGGATTCACAGATACGCAGTATTTT. Its protein product is CAWRAASGFTDTQYF.

The chain couples TRBV7-8 to TRBJ2-5; 9 bases are a match to TRBD1. The germline V gene has CDR1 SGHVS and CDR2 FQNEAQ. The CDR3 is made up of 13 amino acids. Germline trimming cut 4 bases from V and 9 bases from J; bases unmatched to any gene: 6. In DNA, the CDR3 is TGTGCCAGCAGCTCCGGGACAGGGCGGGCCCAGTACTTC. Its protein is CASSSGTGRAQYF.

The chain uses TRBV29-1 and TRBJ2-3; D perhaps matches TRBD1 (6 bases). The CDR3 spans 17 residues. Germline CDR1 reads SQVTM; CDR2 reads ANQGSEA. Trimming cost V 4 bases and J 4 bases, with 24 bases left between them. The CDR3 region has the DNA TGCAGCGTTGGCATGGGGGCCGGGGAACTCATTGCAGATACGCAGTATTTT. Its translation: CSVGMGAGELIADTQYF.

The chain carries TRBV7-9 and TRBJ1-1; 7 bases agree with TRBD1. This CDR3 is 18 amino acids long. V was pared by 2 bases and J by 1 base, with 13 bases of the junction left unmatched. CDR1 and CDR2 from the germline V gene are SEHNR and FQNEAQ (reference sequence). CDR3: CASSLPPKQGLTNTEAFF. For the CDR3, the DNA is TGTGCCAGCAGCTTACCCCCCAAACAGGGGCTGACGAACACTGAAGCTTTCTTT.

This clone was found a few times. The rearrangement joins TRBV9 to TRBJ2-3; D is unclear. V dropped 2 bases and J dropped 5 bases, with 6 bases sitting between them. Germline assignment: CDR1 SGDLS and CDR2 YYNGEE. The CDR3 is made up of 12 amino acids. The CDR3 loop reads CASSVLGDTQYF. In DNA form, the CDR3 reads TGTGCCAGCAGCGTTCTCGGAGATACGCAGTATTTT. The complete variable domain, with remaining parts taken from reference TRBV9 and TRBJ2-3, reads DSGVTQTPKHLITATGQRVTLRCSPRSGDLSVYWYQQSLDQGLQFLIQYYNGEERAKGNILERFSAQQFPDLHSELNLSSLELGDSALYFCASSVLGDTQYFGPGTRLTVL.

This clone was seen a handful of times. The chain recombines TRBV7-9 with TRBJ1-2; maybe TRBD1 (5 bases). The CDR3 consists of 15 residues. With 6 bases removed from V and 4 bases from J, the gap between germline ends came to 18 bases. The germline gives CDR1 SEHNR, CDR2 FQNEAQ (reference sequence). CDR3 bases: TGTGCCAGCAGTTCGACAAGGGGAAGGGGCTATGGCTACACCTTC. Translating gives CASSSTRGRGYGYTF.

This clone was seen only a few times. V and J are TRBV11-2 and TRBJ2-3, with 11 bases that match TRBD2. CDR3 size: 17 residues. V lost 4 bases and J lost 1; bases outside the gene matches: 7. Germline V gives CDR1 SGHAT, CDR2 FQNNGV. The CDR3 nucleotides are TGTGCCAGCAGCTCCTCTCGACTAGCGGGACGCACAGATACGCAGTATTTT. It translates to CASSSSRLAGRTDTQYF.